These 21 T cell receptor beta chains came from one sample sequenced in a study of shared clonotypes between healthy human individuals. Method: immunoSEQ multiplex PCR; TCRdb's copy keeps in-frame clones and lacks some. The sample shows about half a million clones, approximately 82% of them seen only once. Sequenced: PBMCs. These receptor sequences come from a woman aged 40 to 50 in good health. Some clones in this sample may be carry-over from other donors' samples.

Concerning this clone: Relative to the germline gene, one junction end is altered; a read error may explain this. The J gene is TRBJ2-3, the V gene TRBV7-7; D may be TRBD1 or TRBD2 (6 bases each). CDR3 length: 16 residues. The V gene's germline CDR1 is SSHAT and CDR2 FNYEAQ (reference sequence). The CDR3 DNA sequence: TGTGCTAGCAGCTTAGGGGGGACTCTCGGCCCAGATACGCAGTATTTT. This gives the protein CASSLGGTLGPDTQYF.

This chain joins TRBV6-4 and TRBJ2-3; weak D call: TRBD2 (7 bases). This CDR3 spans 14 amino acids. In germline, CDR1 is MRHNA, CDR2 SNTAGT. V was trimmed by 6 bases and J by 3 bases, leaving 13 bases between them. Here the CDR3 DNA reads TGTGCCAGCAGCTTCGGGGGGCCGACAGATACGCAGTATTTT. Its protein product is CASSFGGPTDTQYF.

The chain carries TRBV30 and TRBJ1-1, with 8 nucleotides matching TRBD1. From germline, CDR1 is GTSNPN and CDR2 SVGIG (reference sequence). This CDR3 has 14 amino acids. With 2 bases clipped from V and 0 bases from J, the junction kept 2 bases outside the gene matches. This CDR3 is CAWSWDRLNTEAFF. In DNA form, the CDR3 reads TGTGCCTGGAGTTGGGACAGGCTGAACACTGAAGCTTTCTTT.

CDR3 loop: CASSNLQGLAFF. The CDR3 DNA is TGTGCCAGCAGCAACCTACAGGGACTGGCTTTCTTT. V usage is TRBV21-1 and J usage is TRBJ1-1. TRBV21-1 is designated a pseudogene. CDR3 length: 12 amino acids.

V is TRBV5-5 and J is TRBJ1-4; perhaps TRBD1 as D (6 bases). Germline-derived CDR1 and CDR2 are SGHKS and YYEKEE (reference sequence). Trimming pared 0 bases from V and 5 bases from J, leaving 11 bases between. This CDR3 is 15 amino acids long. The CDR3 DNA follows: TGTGCCAGCAGCTTGGTACAGGGCCGGAATGAAAAACTGTTTTTT. Translating it yields CASSLVQGRNEKLFF.

The gene calls are TRBV5-1 and TRBJ2-1, with TRBD1 matching 7 bases. Germline CDR1 and CDR2: SGHRS and YFSETQ. V was clipped by 0 bases and J by 4 bases; unmatched bases: 10. The CDR3 extends over 17 amino acids. The CDR3 reads CASSLGQDRTPYNEQFF. Here the CDR3 DNA reads TGCGCCAGCAGCTTGGGCCAGGACAGGACCCCGTACAATGAGCAGTTCTTC.

This chain joins TRBV6-5 and TRBJ2-1; D is possibly TRBD2 (5 bases). This CDR3 spans 13 amino acids. V dropped 5 bases and J dropped 10 bases, with 15 bases sitting between them. From germline, CDR1 is MNHEY and CDR2 SVGAGI. In nucleotides, the CDR3 is TGTGCCAGCAGTCGTCATTTGGACTCCGAGCAGTTCTTC. Its protein product is CASSRHLDSEQFF.

The gene calls are TRBV10-3 and TRBJ2-3; either TRBD1 or TRBD2 may fit D (5 bases each). Deletions cut 8 bases from V and 2 bases from J, with 11 bases between. Germline CDR1 reads ENHRY; CDR2 reads SYGVKD. The CDR3 runs 13 residues. In DNA form, the CDR3 reads TGTGCCATCGGGGGTGGCCTCACAGATACGCAGTATTTT. Protein sequence: CAIGGGLTDTQYF.

This chain links TRBV28 with TRBJ2-2; D possibly corresponds to TRBD2 (6 bases). Germline V lookup: CDR1 MDHEN, CDR2 SYDVKM. The CDR3 has 14 residues. The V end lost 8 bases, the J end lost 2 bases, and 12 bases lay between the germline ends. The DNA for the CDR3 is TGTGCCAGCCGCCGGGACTCAAACACCGGGGAGCTGTTTTTT. This encodes CASRRDSNTGELFF. The variable domain in full, completed from reference TRBV28 and TRBJ2-2, reads DVKVTQSSRYLVKRTGEKVFLECVQDMDHENMFWYRQDPGLGLRLIYFSYDVKMKEKGDIPEGYSVSREKKERFSLILESASTNQTSMYLCASRRDSNTGELFFGEGSRLTVL.

The V and J genes are TRBV28 and TRBJ2-7, with D uncertain. The CDR3 has 14 amino acids. The germline CDR1 and CDR2 sequences are MDHEN and SYDVKM. Trimming pared 7 bases from V and 6 bases from J, leaving 19 bases between. CDR3: CASIPGGSDREQYF. The CDR3 DNA sequence: TGTGCCAGCATCCCGGGTGGCTCCGACCGCGAGCAGTACTTC.

J is TRBJ2-3 and V is TRBV7-2; TRBD2 matches 8 bases. V gave up 6 bases and J gave up 2 bases; unmatched junction bases: 7. Germline CDR1 reads SGHTA; CDR2 reads FQGNSA. This CDR3 region has 15 residues. The DNA of the CDR3 is TGTGCCAGCAGACATCTAGCGGGCTACACAGATACGCAGTATTTT. It specifies CASRHLAGYTDTQYF. Filled out from reference TRBV7-2 and TRBJ2-3, the complete variable domain reads GAGVSQSPSNKVTEKGKDVELRCDPISGHTALYWYRQSLGQGLEFLIYFQGNSAPDKSGLPSDRFSAERTGGSVSTLTIQRTQQEDSAVYLCASRHLAGYTDTQYFGPGTRLTVL.

The rearrangement links TRBV5-4 to TRBJ1-4; D unresolved. The ends were cut back, 4 bases at V and 8 bases at J, with 15 bases in the middle. Germline V lookup: CDR1 SGHNT, CDR2 YYREEE (reference sequence). This CDR3 has 14 amino acids. In nucleotides, the CDR3 is TGTGCCAGCAGCCGCGAGTACGGAACGGAAAAACTGTTTTTT. Translated: CASSREYGTEKLFF.

V is TRBV9 and J is TRBJ1-1, with D perhaps TRBD1 (6 bases). Per the germline V gene, CDR1 is SGDLS and CDR2 is YYNGEE. The length of the CDR3 is 15 residues. V lost 3 bases to trimming and J lost 2 bases, with 14 bases between them. Here the CDR3 reads CASSASGQLNTEAFF. DNA for the CDR3: TGTGCCAGCAGCGCCAGCGGACAGTTAAACACTGAAGCTTTCTTT.

The V and J genes are TRBV28 and TRBJ1-4; 7 bases match TRBD1. Trimming took 6 bases from V and 7 from J; bases not matched to a gene: 11. This CDR3 spans 15 amino acids. Looked up from germline, CDR1 is MDHEN and CDR2 is SYDVKM. In DNA form, the CDR3 reads TGTGCCAGCAGCTCCAGACAGGGCATTCGTGAAAAACTGTTTTTT. Translation: CASSSRQGIREKLFF. The full variable domain, completed using reference TRBV28 and TRBJ1-4, is DVKVTQSSRYLVKRTGEKVFLECVQDMDHENMFWYRQDPGLGLRLIYFSYDVKMKEKGDIPEGYSVSREKKERFSLILESASTNQTSMYLCASSSRQGIREKLFFGSGTQLSVL.

V is TRBV4-2 and J is TRBJ2-3; 13 nucleotides align to TRBD2. The J segment lost 2 bases and the V segment lost 1 base, leaving 9 bases of the junction unmatched. Germline loops: CDR1 LGHNA, CDR2 YNFKEQ. CDR3 length: 19 residues. The CDR3 nucleotides are TGTGCCAGCAGCCAAGGACTAGCGGGAGGTGGTTTTGTCACAGATACGCAGTATTTT. Its translation: CASSQGLAGGGFVTDTQYF.

The V and J genes are TRBV19 and TRBJ1-4, with 7 bases identical to TRBD1. Germline assignment: CDR1 LNHDA and CDR2 SQIVND (reference sequence). With V trimmed by 3 bases and J by 6 bases, 4 bases remained unmatched. The CDR3 loop spans 14 amino acids. In nucleotides, the CDR3 is TGTGCCAGTAGTATTAAGGGACAGTATGAAAAACTGTTTTTT. Its translation is CASSIKGQYEKLFF.

The chain has TRBV5-1 and TRBJ1-4; a weak D match, TRBD1 (6 bases). Trimming left V 6 bases short and J 0 bases short, with 18 bases between. Germline V gene lookup returns CDR1 SGHRS and CDR2 YFSETQ. The CDR3 sequence is 17 residues long. Here the CDR3 reads CASTPSQGRATNEKLFF. The CDR3 nucleotides read TGCGCCAGCACCCCTTCGCAGGGGAGGGCAACTAATGAAAAACTGTTTTTT.

This chain uses TRBV11-3 with TRBJ2-3; D call uncertain. The V gene lost 4 bases and the J gene lost 4 bases, with 9 bases spanning the gap. The germline V gene has CDR1 SGHNT and CDR2 YENEEA. The CDR3 consists of 13 residues. As DNA, the CDR3 is TGTGCCAGCAGCTCACGTGGGGCAGATACGCAGTATTTT. Its translation is CASSSRGADTQYF.

The chain joins TRBV7-3 to TRBJ2-2; D unclear. CDR1 is SGHTA and CDR2 is FQGTGA in the germline V gene. The CDR3 runs to 12 residues. CDR3 loop: CALYEQHGELFF. The CDR3 DNA reads as TGTGCTCTATACGAGCAACATGGGGAGCTGTTTTTT.

This chain links TRBV14 with TRBJ2-1; 10 bases are a match to TRBD2. CDR1 is SGHDN, CDR2 FVKESK, per germline. CDR3 length: 18 amino acids. J was trimmed by 3 bases and V by 0 bases; bases with no gene match: 8. The CDR3 coding sequence is TGTGCCAGCAGCCAAGATTGGGCTAGCGGGAGTTACTACAATGAGCAGTTCTTC. Encoded protein: CASSQDWASGSYYNEQFF.

The chain is built from TRBV5-1 and TRBJ2-7; 10 bases agree with TRBD2. V lost 4 bases, J lost 0 bases, and 7 bases stayed unmatched. This CDR3 comprises 16 residues. Germline V CDR1 and CDR2: SGHRS, YFSETQ. CDR3 in amino acids: CASSLASGSLSYEQYF. Written as DNA, the CDR3 is TGCGCCAGCAGCCTCGCTAGCGGGAGCCTCTCCTACGAGCAGTACTTC. Filled out from reference TRBV5-1 and TRBJ2-7, the complete variable domain reads KAGVTQTPRYLIKTRGQQVTLSCSPISGHRSVSWYQQTPGQGLQFLFEYFSETQRNKGNFPGRFSGRQFSNSRSEMNVSTLELGDSALYLCASSLASGSLSYEQYFGPGTRLTVT.